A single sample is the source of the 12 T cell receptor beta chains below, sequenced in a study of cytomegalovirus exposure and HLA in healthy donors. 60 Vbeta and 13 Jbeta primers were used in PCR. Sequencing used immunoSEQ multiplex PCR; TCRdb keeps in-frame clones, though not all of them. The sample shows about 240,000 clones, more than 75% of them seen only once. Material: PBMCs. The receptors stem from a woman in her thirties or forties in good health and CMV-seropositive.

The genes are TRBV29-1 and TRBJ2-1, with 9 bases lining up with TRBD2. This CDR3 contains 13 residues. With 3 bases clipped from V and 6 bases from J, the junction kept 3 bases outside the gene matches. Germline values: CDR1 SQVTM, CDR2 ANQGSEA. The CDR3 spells CSVDAGGRNEQFF. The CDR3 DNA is TGCAGCGTTGATGCGGGGGGGCGCAATGAGCAGTTCTTC.

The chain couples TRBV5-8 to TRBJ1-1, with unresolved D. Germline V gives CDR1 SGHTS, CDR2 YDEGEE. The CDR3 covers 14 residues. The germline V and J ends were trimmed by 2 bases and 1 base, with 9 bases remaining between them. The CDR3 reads CASSFSGANTEAFF. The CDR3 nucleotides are TGTGCCAGCAGCTTCTCTGGAGCGAACACTGAAGCTTTCTTT.

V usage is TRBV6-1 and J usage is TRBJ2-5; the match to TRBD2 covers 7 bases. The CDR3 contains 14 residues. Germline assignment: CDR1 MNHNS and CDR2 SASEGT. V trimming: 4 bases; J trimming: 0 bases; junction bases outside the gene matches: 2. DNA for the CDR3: TGTGCCAGCAGTGGCGGGGGAAACCAAGAGACCCAGTACTTC. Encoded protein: CASSGGGNQETQYF.

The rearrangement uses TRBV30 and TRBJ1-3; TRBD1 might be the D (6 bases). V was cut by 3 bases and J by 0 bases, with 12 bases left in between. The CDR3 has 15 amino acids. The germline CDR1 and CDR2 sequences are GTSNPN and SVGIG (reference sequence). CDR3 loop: CAWSAGAYSGNTIYF. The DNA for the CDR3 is TGTGCCTGGAGCGCGGGGGCTTACTCTGGAAACACCATATATTTT.

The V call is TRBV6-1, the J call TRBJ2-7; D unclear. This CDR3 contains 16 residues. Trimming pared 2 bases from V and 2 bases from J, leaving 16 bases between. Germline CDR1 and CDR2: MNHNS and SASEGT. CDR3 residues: CASSETRSYLAYEQYF. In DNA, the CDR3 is TGTGCCAGCAGTGAAACCCGGTCCTACCTCGCCTACGAGCAGTACTTC.

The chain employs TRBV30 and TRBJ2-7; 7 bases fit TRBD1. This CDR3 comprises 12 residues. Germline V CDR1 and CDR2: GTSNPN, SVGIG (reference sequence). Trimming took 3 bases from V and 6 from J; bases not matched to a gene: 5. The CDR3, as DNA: TGTGCCTGGAGAACAGGGGCTGGCGAGCAGTACTTC. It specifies CAWRTGAGEQYF.

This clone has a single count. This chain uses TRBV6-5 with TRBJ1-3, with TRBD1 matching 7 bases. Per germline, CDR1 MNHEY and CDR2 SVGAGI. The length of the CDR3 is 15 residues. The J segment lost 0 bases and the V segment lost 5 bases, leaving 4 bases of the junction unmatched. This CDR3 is CASSADRTSGNTIYF. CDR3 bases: TGTGCCAGCAGTGCGGACAGGACCTCTGGAAACACCATATATTTT.

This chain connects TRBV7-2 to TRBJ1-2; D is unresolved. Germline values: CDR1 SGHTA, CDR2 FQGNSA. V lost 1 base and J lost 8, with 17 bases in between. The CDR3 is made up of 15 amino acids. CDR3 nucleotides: TGTGCCAGCAGCTTAGGGGCGGGAAGCCCTAGGGGCTACACCTTC. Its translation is CASSLGAGSPRGYTF.

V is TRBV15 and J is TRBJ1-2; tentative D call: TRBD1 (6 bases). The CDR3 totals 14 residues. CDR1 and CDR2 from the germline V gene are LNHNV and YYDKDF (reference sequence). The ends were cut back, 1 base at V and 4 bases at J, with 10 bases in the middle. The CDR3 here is CATSRASGVYGYTF. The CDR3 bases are TGTGCCACCAGCAGAGCATCAGGGGTCTATGGCTACACCTTC.

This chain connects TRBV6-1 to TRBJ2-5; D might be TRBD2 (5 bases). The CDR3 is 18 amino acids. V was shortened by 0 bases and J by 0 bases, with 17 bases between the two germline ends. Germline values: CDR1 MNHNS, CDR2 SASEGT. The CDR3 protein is CASSEALGSTLYQETQYF. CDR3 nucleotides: TGTGCCAGCAGTGAAGCGCTTGGGAGTACCCTGTACCAAGAGACCCAGTACTTC.

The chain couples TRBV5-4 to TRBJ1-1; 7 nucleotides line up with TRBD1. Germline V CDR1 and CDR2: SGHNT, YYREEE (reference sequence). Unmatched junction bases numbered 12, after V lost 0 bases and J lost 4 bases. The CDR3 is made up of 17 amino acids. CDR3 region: CASSLGTKGGQSTEAFF. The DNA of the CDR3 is TGTGCCAGCAGCTTGGGAACAAAAGGGGGCCAGAGCACTGAAGCTTTCTTT.

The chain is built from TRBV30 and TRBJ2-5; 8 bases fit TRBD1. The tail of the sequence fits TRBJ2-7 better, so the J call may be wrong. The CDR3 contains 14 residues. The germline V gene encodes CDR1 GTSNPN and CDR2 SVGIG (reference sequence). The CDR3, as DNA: TGTGCCTTGGGGCCCTGGACAGGGTCCTACGAGCAGTACTTC. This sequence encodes CALGPWTGSYEQYF.